This T cell receptor (beta chain) was identified in a study of response to subunit inactivated influenza vaccine. Study results and limitations: After each seasonal influenza vaccination, few new T cells are recruited, the authors suggested.

TCRdb re-called the RT-PCR reads with MiXCR, one entry per CDR3 protein. Of around 580,000 distinct CDR3 sequences in the sample, 12% were seen once. As for this clonotype: Its cognate antigen is unknown.

Sequencing was performed on PBMCs from blood, taken on the day of vaccination. This TCR was recovered from a man aged 50 to 60 who received an inactivated influenza vaccine.

The CDR3 DNA sequence: TGTGCCAGCAGCAATAGCGGGAACCAAGAGACCCAGTACTTC. Protein product: CASSNSGNQETQYF. The chain carries TRBV12-3 or TRBV12-4 and TRBJ2-5; 8 positions agree with TRBD2. The CDR3 spans 14 residues. The V gene end was trimmed by 6 bases and the J gene end by 0 bases; junction bases not matched to a gene: 3.